This entry features one T cell receptor beta chain sequence. Germline-derived CDR1 and CDR2 are MGHDK and SYGVNS. This CDR3 contains 15 residues. Trimming left V 3 bases short and J 1 base short, with 11 bases between. This sample stems from a study of blood T cell repertoires in COVID-19. For the study at large: Samples of COVID-19 (acute and convalescent) were obtained from the United States, Italy and Spain.

The data were produced by immunoSEQ multiplex PCR, yet TCRdb's version contains in-frame clones alone and is incomplete. The sample consists of under 300,000 clones, 83% of them appearing once. This sequence originates from a man between 60 and 75 years old who had recovered from COVID-19. J is TRBJ2-3 and V is TRBV25-1; a weak D match, TRBD1 (6 bases). Sequencing was done on a sample of peripheral blood. The CDR3 DNA is TGTGCCAGCAGTGACCCGGGACAACGCACAGATACGCAGTATTTT. It codes for CASSDPGQRTDTQYF.